The T cell receptor beta chain described here comes from a study of HIV-infected children after antiretroviral therapy interruption. Study details: Most children had recorded EBV and CMV exposure. Weeks 0, 12, interruption end (24 or 48), and about 3 years post-study gave interruption-arm samples.

Treatment indicated: PENTA 11 planned treatment interruption arm or continuous ART arm. At least 24 weeks of at least three-drug ART, in children 2 to 15 years. At least 5 million viable PBMCs were required per cryopreserved sample. Germline assignment: CDR1 MNHNS and CDR2 SASEGT. V was shortened by 1 base and J by 9 bases, with 13 bases between the two germline ends. The CDR3 has 14 amino acids. This clonotype was seen at least ten times. Unique molecular identifiers were included in an RNA-based 3' RACE TCR library. TCRdb re-called the 3' RACE reads through MiXCR, storing one row per CDR3 protein. This sample yields 15,000 to 17,000 distinct CDR3 sequences, of which around 3.2% are seen a single time; approximately 4.7% belongs to the top ten.

This chain uses TRBV6-1 with TRBJ1-5, with TRBD1 as a possible D gene (5 bases). The source of this sequence is a child aged 2-17 years with HIV. Sequenced material: CD45RA+ CD4+ T cells from PBMCs, taken from a donor given antiretroviral therapy, either interrupted or continuous. This sample's subset: naive CD4+ CD45RA+ CD45RO- T cells. The CDR3 loop is CASSEGGVVSPQHF. The CDR3 DNA follows: TGTGCCAGCAGTGAAGGGGGGGTAGTATCGCCCCAGCATTTT.